Detailed here is one T cell receptor beta chain. Its antigen is as yet unknown. Likely shared infections and vaccines: all three twin pairs were reared together. This specimen belongs to a study of identical twins' blood T cells. Study results and caveats: Even for out-of-frame TCRbeta, twins reportedly shared V gene usage much more than unrelated donors. Shared CDR3 clonotype counts between two donors mainly tracked the product of their cloneset sizes, twins included.

Original handling: Clonotypes per individual ranged from about 90,000 to nearly 500,000. TCRdb redid the calling of the 5' RACE reads with MiXCR, one entry per CDR3 protein. These V and J calls derive from TCRdb rather than the authors' analysis. The profile covers hundreds of thousands of distinct CDR3 sequences, with roughly 28% appearing a single time and approximately 6.6% taken by the ten largest. Unmatched junction bases numbered 0, after V lost 1 base and J lost 5 bases. CDR1 and CDR2 (germline): SGHDN, FVKESK. The CDR3 runs to 13 residues. The J gene is TRBJ2-3, the V gene TRBV14, with 7 bases aligning to TRBD1. The sequencing input was PBMCs. The clonotype comes from a woman between 18 and 50 years old in good health. The CDR3 DNA reads as TGTGCCAGCAGCCAAGCAGGGGGAGATACGCAGTATTTT. Protein product: CASSQAGGDTQYF. The full variable domain, completed using reference TRBV14 and TRBJ2-3, is EAGVTQFPSHSVIEKGQTVTLRCDPISGHDNLYWYRRVMGKEIKFLLHFVKESKQDESGMPNNRFLAERTGGTYSTLKVQPAELEDSGVYFCASSQAGGDTQYFGPGTRLTVL.